This T cell receptor beta chain was retrieved from a study of cytomegalovirus exposure and HLA in healthy donors. This PCR relied on a set of 60 Vbeta primers and 13 Jbeta primers. The data were produced by immunoSEQ multiplex PCR, yet TCRdb's version contains in-frame clones alone and is incomplete. The sample holds some 180,000 clones, 80% to 90% seen once. The sample comprised PBMCs. The clonotype was recovered from a man aged 40-50 years in good health and CMV-seropositive.

The CDR3 is CASSLVQGTSPLHF. CDR3 in DNA: TGTGCCAGCAGTTTGGTACAGGGGACATCACCCCTCCACTTT. The chain employs TRBV27 and TRBJ1-6, with 7 bases matching TRBD1. CDR1 is MNHEY, CDR2 SMNVEV, per germline (reference sequence). Trimming cost V 3 bases and J 10 bases; bases outside gene matches: 6. CDR3 length: 14 amino acids.